These 18 T cell receptor beta chains were all obtained from the same sample, sequenced in a study of regulatory T cells in long-lasting Graves disease. Arm-PCR of CDR3 regions and iRepertoire HTBI primers were used to build TCR beta libraries. TCRdb re-called the multiplex PCR reads through MiXCR, storing one row per CDR3 protein. The sample shows a few hundred thousand distinct CDR3 sequences, 13% of them seen only once. Regarding time point: newly diagnosed GD, antithyroid drugs for less than 3 months. Preparation of the TCR library used RNA extracted from PBMCs. These sequences were also reported in another study, on T cells in Graves' hyperthyroidism and ophthalmopathy.

The sample was peripheral blood mononuclear cells (PBMCs), taken at new diagnosis, from a patient treated with antithyroid drugs. The receptors come from a man younger than 45 with Graves disease.

Points on this clonotype: Since a far larger clone is one base different, this is likely a read error. The genes are TRBV7-2 and TRBJ2-1; the D gene could be TRBD1 or TRBD2 (5 bases each). The better agreement between TRBJ2-3 and the DNA end casts doubt on the J call. Germline V gene lookup returns CDR1 SGHTA and CDR2 FQGNSA. The CDR3 has 13 amino acids. The CDR3 is CAGSLGPSDTQYF. CDR3 in DNA: TGTGCCGGCAGCTTGGGACCCTCTGATACGCAGTATTTT.

This clonotype was counted ten times or more. The genes are TRBV12-3 or TRBV12-4 and TRBJ2-1, with 7 bases identical to TRBD2. Germline trimming cut 3 bases from V and 2 bases from J; bases unmatched to any gene: 7. The CDR3 runs 16 residues. CDR3 DNA sequence: TGTGCCAGCAGTTTGTCGGGAGCGGGAACCTACAATGAGCAGTTCTTC. Translating gives CASSLSGAGTYNEQFF.

This clonotype was detected only a few times. Being one base from a much bigger clone, this may be a read error. This chain joins TRBV10-3 and TRBJ1-1, with D possibly matching TRBD1 (5 bases). The CDR3 covers 14 residues. In germline, CDR1 is ENHRY, CDR2 SYGVKD. The CDR3 reads CASSRDSMSTVAFF. As DNA, the CDR3 is TGTGCCAGCAGTCGGGACTCAATGAGCACTGTAGCTTTCTTT.

This clonotype was detected many times. The gene calls are TRBV6-4 and TRBJ1-5, with a possible D match to TRBD1 (5 bases). V was clipped by 6 bases and J by 7 bases, with 13 bases between them. The CDR3 is 13 amino acids. Germline V CDR1 and CDR2: MRHNA, SNTAGT. The chain's CDR3 is CASSLASGQPQHF. CDR3 coding DNA: TGTGCCAGCAGCTTGGCCTCAGGGCAGCCCCAGCATTTT.

The gene calls are TRBV30 and TRBJ2-3, with 12 bases identical to TRBD2. The CDR3 totals 14 residues. The junction had 3 bases not matched to a gene; V was cut back by 3 bases and J by 5 bases. Per germline, CDR1 GTSNPN and CDR2 SVGIG (reference sequence). The CDR3 sequence is CAWRLAGGRDTQYF. CDR3 DNA: TGTGCCTGGAGACTAGCGGGAGGTAGAGATACGCAGTATTTT.

This clonotype was seen a few times. V and J are TRBV19 and TRBJ1-2, with no clear D. Germline V gene lookup returns CDR1 LNHDA and CDR2 SQIVND (reference sequence). The CDR3 has 15 residues. V was pared by 5 bases and J by 8 bases, with 21 bases between. The CDR3 spells CASSAPPPRREGYTF. The DNA of the CDR3 is TGTGCCAGTAGTGCCCCCCCCCCCCGGAGGGAAGGCTACACCTTC.

This clonotype was detected many times. The chain combines TRBV7-9 with TRBJ2-7; the D is unclear. The germline CDR1 and CDR2 sequences are SEHNR and FQNEAQ (reference sequence). The CDR3 totals 13 residues. V gave up 6 bases and J gave up 1 base, with 10 bases separating them. The CDR3 DNA reads TGTGCCAGCAGACCCGGACCTTCCTACGAGCAGTACTTC. It is translated as CASRPGPSYEQYF. Complete variable domain (other parts from reference TRBV7-9 and TRBJ2-7): DTGVSQNPRHKITKRGQNVTFRCDPISEHNRLYWYRQTLGQGPEFLTYFQNEAQLEKSRLLSDRFSAERPKGSFSTLEIQRTEQGDSAMYLCASRPGPSYEQYFGPGTRLTVT.

The V call is TRBV7-3, the J call TRBJ2-5; the D gene is possibly TRBD2 (6 bases). Trimming took off 5 bases at V and 3 bases at J, with 10 bases between the two ends. Per the germline V gene, CDR1 is SGHTA and CDR2 is FQGTGA. CDR3 length: 13 residues. In DNA form, the CDR3 reads TGTGCCAGCAGCCGGGGGTGGGAAGAGACCCAGTACTTC. Its translation is CASSRGWEETQYF.

This clonotype was seen a handful of times. V and J are TRBV20-1 and TRBJ1-3; 7 bases align to TRBD1. Germline lookup yields CDR1 DFQATT and CDR2 SNEGSKA (reference sequence). There are 15 residues in the CDR3. V gave up 0 bases and J gave up 4 bases; unmatched junction bases: 6. The CDR3 DNA reads TGCAGTGCTAGAGAATCAGGGGGGAGCGGAAACACCATATATTTT. Translated: CSARESGGSGNTIYF.

The DNA for the CDR3 is TGTGCCAGCAGCTTAGCGGCAGGGGTATACAATGAGCAGTTCTTC. Translation gives CASSLAAGVYNEQFF. The genes are TRBV7-9 and TRBJ2-1, with a weak D call TRBD1 (6 bases). V shed 0 bases and J shed 4 bases, with 10 bases lying between them. Per germline, CDR1 SEHNR and CDR2 FQNEAQ (reference sequence). CDR3 length: 15 residues. Full variable domain (missing parts from reference TRBV7-9 and TRBJ2-1): DTGVSQNPRHKITKRGQNVTFRCDPISEHNRLYWYRQTLGQGPEFLTYFQNEAQLEKSRLLSDRFSAERPKGSFSTLEIQRTEQGDSAMYLCASSLAAGVYNEQFFGPGTRLTVL.

This clonotype was found a few times. This sequence joins TRBV27 and TRBJ2-2, with D possibly being TRBD2 (5 bases). This CDR3 has 16 residues. Germline CDR1 MNHEY, CDR2 SMNVEV (reference sequence). V gave up 5 bases and J gave up 7 bases, with 20 bases separating them. This CDR3 is CASSRGTTGFGGELFF. The CDR3 bases are TGTGCCAGCAGTAGAGGTACGACGGGATTCGGCGGGGAGCTGTTTTTT.

The rearrangement uses TRBV6-1 and TRBJ2-1, with TRBD2 matching 9 bases. The CDR3 spans 15 residues. CDR1 is MNHNS, CDR2 SASEGT, per germline. Trimming cost V 6 bases and J 5 bases; bases outside gene matches: 8. CDR3 bases: TGTGCCAGCAGCCCTAGCGGGACACTAAACAATGAGCAGTTCTTC. Its translation: CASSPSGTLNNEQFF.

This clonotype has a count of ten or more. The V call is TRBV2, the J call TRBJ2-1, with D perhaps TRBD1 (5 bases). Germline lookup yields CDR1 SNHLY and CDR2 FYNNEI. V lost 6 bases and J lost 7, with 16 bases in between. This CDR3 is 14 amino acids long. The CDR3 DNA follows: TGTGCCAGCAGCCCCAATTGGGGCCTAAATGAGCAGTTCTTC. Encoded protein: CASSPNWGLNEQFF.

This clonotype was counted many times. The genes are TRBV2 and TRBJ2-1; 10 positions match TRBD2. Trimming at V came to 9 bases and at J to 8 bases, leaving 16 bases not matched to a gene. The CDR3 is 16 amino acids. Germline V gene data show CDR1 as SNHLY and CDR2 as FYNNEI. The CDR3 sequence: CASTPLAGDLSDEQFF. As DNA, the CDR3 is TGTGCCAGTACCCCCCTAGCGGGAGATTTGAGCGATGAGCAGTTCTTC.

J is TRBJ1-2 and V is TRBV29-1; D gene unclear. The germline CDR1 and CDR2 sequences are SQVTM and ANQGSEA. Trimming took 0 bases from V and 0 from J, leaving 11 bases between them. This CDR3 has 15 residues. The CDR3 nucleotides read TGCAGCGTTGAAGACCCGGACCGAGCTAACTATGGCTACACCTTC. This sequence encodes CSVEDPDRANYGYTF.

This clonotype was observed a few times. This chain links TRBV11-1 with TRBJ2-1; TRBD2 matches at 10 bases. CDR3 length: 15 amino acids. Germline CDR1 is SGHAT and CDR2 is FQDESV (reference sequence). V shed 5 bases and J 9 bases; nucleotides not matched to a gene: 10. The CDR3: CASSPLAGVGGEQFF. The CDR3 DNA is TGTGCCAGCAGCCCCCTAGCGGGAGTAGGTGGTGAGCAGTTCTTC.

The CDR3 protein is CSVINRQGADTQYF. The CDR3 coding sequence is TGCAGCGTCATCAACCGGCAGGGGGCTGATACGCAGTATTTT. The V call is TRBV29-1, the J call TRBJ2-3, with TRBD1 identical over 8 bases. From germline, CDR1 is SQVTM and CDR2 ANQGSEA. V shed 6 bases, J shed 6 bases, and the junction held 11 bases outside the gene matches. The CDR3 spans 14 residues.

This clonotype showed up many times. This chain connects TRBV27 to TRBJ2-4; 12 bases map to TRBD1. This CDR3 has 15 residues. Germline V gene sequence: CDR1 MNHEY, CDR2 SMNVEV (reference sequence). The V gene end was trimmed by 2 bases and the J gene end by 8 bases; junction bases not matched to a gene: 4. The CDR3 bases are TGTGCCAGCAGTTTAGCGGGACAGGGGGCGTACATTCAGTACTTC. Its protein is CASSLAGQGAYIQYF.